A single sample is the source of the 20 T cell receptor beta chains below, sequenced in a study of cytotoxic CD8 clonotypes in ibrutinib-treated CLL (dated by TCRdb to 2020 to 2023). Libraries were prepared through the immunoSEQ multiplex PCR assay. Sourced from immuneACCESS, this table was stored by TCRdb with only in-frame sequences that have V and J called. A share of the clones is absent; for the studies checked, an unresolved V gene accounts for under half, and the remainder has no known explanation. Across this sample there are approximately 170,000 clones, with 70% to 90% seen only once. The biggest ten clones account for roughly 3% of the sample. According to the study, the label for this sample's time point signals: progressive disease on ibrutinib. Sequenced material: PBMCs, taken at disease progression, from a patient treated with ibrutinib. These receptors came from a human donor with chronic lymphocytic leukemia.

The chain is built from TRBV6-5 and TRBJ2-1; TRBD2 aligns across 11 bases. This CDR3 spans 15 amino acids. Germline V gives CDR1 MNHEY, CDR2 SVGAGI. The V segment lost 0 bases and the J segment 10 bases; nucleotides outside the gene matches: 5. DNA of the CDR3: TGTGCCAGCAGTTACTCGACTAGCGGGGCCTCGGAGCAGTTCTTC. Residues: CASSYSTSGASEQFF.

This clone was counted a few times. The genes are TRBV2 and TRBJ2-5; D gene ambiguous. Germline lookup yields CDR1 SNHLY and CDR2 FYNNEI. V was shortened by 7 bases and J by 6 bases, with 18 bases between the two germline ends. The CDR3 is 14 amino acids. The CDR3 loop is CASTNVQVGKTQYF. The CDR3 bases are TGTGCCAGCACCAACGTCCAGGTGGGAAAGACCCAGTACTTC.

This clone was seen a single time. J is TRBJ2-7 and V is TRBV25-1; D possibly uses TRBD1 or TRBD2 (5 bases each). V gave up 4 bases and J gave up 0 bases, with 13 bases separating them. CDR3 size: 15 residues. Germline V CDR1 and CDR2: MGHDK, SYGVNS. This CDR3 reads CASSGGTLRSYEQYF. CDR3 coding DNA: TGTGCCAGCAGTGGAGGGACCCTCCGCTCCTACGAGCAGTACTTC.

The chain combines TRBV30 with TRBJ2-5; 10 nucleotides match TRBD2. Trimming took 0 bases from V and 4 from J; bases not matched to a gene: 11. Germline V gene data show CDR1 as GTSNPN and CDR2 as SVGIG (reference sequence). The CDR3 covers 17 residues. The DNA for the CDR3 is TGTGCCTGGAGTGTACCAAGGGCTAGCGGGAGAGTAGAGACCCAGTACTTC. Translated, it gives CAWSVPRASGRVETQYF. Full variable domain (remainder filled in from reference TRBV30 and TRBJ2-5): SQTIHQWPATLVQPVGSPLSLECTVEGTSNPNLYWYRQAAGRGLQLLFYSVGIGQISSEVPQNLSASRPQDRQFILSSKKLLLSDSGFYLCAWSVPRASGRVETQYFGPGTRLLVL.

The J gene is TRBJ2-3, the V gene TRBV23-1; D is unclear. TRBV23-1 is filed as an ORF, its function uncertain. The ends were cut back, 6 bases at V and 6 bases at J, with 16 bases in the middle. The CDR3 runs 14 residues. For the CDR3, the DNA is TGCGCCAGCAGCAAAAAAACGAAATGGGATACGCAGTATTTT. It translates to CASSKKTKWDTQYF.

The J gene is TRBJ2-1, the V gene TRBV5-1; D is uncertain. CDR1 and CDR2 (germline): SGHRS, YFSETQ. Trimming cost V 2 bases and J 3 bases, with 12 bases left between them. The CDR3 contains 15 residues. Here the CDR3 reads CASSLWVDFYNEQFF. DNA of the CDR3: TGCGCCAGCAGCTTATGGGTCGACTTCTACAATGAGCAGTTCTTC.

V and J are TRBV14 and TRBJ1-3; D not certain. The CDR3 spans 17 residues. Deletions cut 1 base from V and 0 bases from J, with 13 bases between. From germline, CDR1 is SGHDN and CDR2 FVKESK. The CDR3 here is CASSQVYSGASGNTIYF. The CDR3 DNA is TGTGCCAGCAGCCAAGTGTATTCAGGAGCCTCTGGAAACACCATATATTTT.

The CDR3: CASSLDPTGAHGYTF. The CDR3 DNA reads as TGTGCCAGCAGCTTAGATCCGACAGGGGCCCATGGCTACACCTTC. The V gene is TRBV7-9, the J gene TRBJ1-2, with 8 nucleotides matching TRBD1. This CDR3 has 15 residues. CDR1 and CDR2 from the germline V gene are SEHNR and FQNEAQ (reference sequence). V dropped 1 base and J dropped 6; count of bases not matched to a gene: 7.

V gene TRBV2 combines with J gene TRBJ1-1, with a tentative D call TRBD1 (5 bases). This CDR3 has 15 residues. The germline V and J ends were trimmed by 1 base and 10 bases, with 19 bases remaining between them. The germline gives CDR1 SNHLY, CDR2 FYNNEI. For the CDR3, the DNA is TGTGCCAGCAGTGAAGAATCAGGGAGGGGTGGGGGAGCTTTCTTT. It translates to CASSEESGRGGGAFF.

The chain combines TRBV6-5 with TRBJ2-5; weak D call: TRBD2 (5 bases). The CDR3 sequence is 15 residues long. V was cut by 0 bases and J by 2 bases, with 10 bases left in between. The germline V gene encodes CDR1 MNHEY and CDR2 SVGAGI. CDR3 protein: CASSYSRGEQETQYF. In DNA form, the CDR3 reads TGTGCCAGCAGTTACTCCCGGGGAGAACAAGAGACCCAGTACTTC.

The rearrangement uses TRBV5-8 and TRBJ2-2, with 7 bases aligning to TRBD1. The CDR3 has 14 amino acids. CDR1 and CDR2 (germline): SGHTS, YDEGEE. The J segment lost 7 bases and the V segment lost 1 base, leaving 4 bases of the junction unmatched. Here the CDR3 DNA reads TGTGCCAGCAGCTTGACAGGGGTGATCGGGGAGCTGTTTTTT. It codes for CASSLTGVIGELFF.

V usage is TRBV9 and J usage is TRBJ2-5, with 8 bases matching TRBD2. The CDR3 is 13 amino acids. Germline V gene sequence: CDR1 SGDLS, CDR2 YYNGEE. Losses at the gene ends were 8 bases for V and 4 bases for J; bases not matched to a gene: 7. The CDR3 loop is CASNRGGVETQYF. CDR3 nucleotides: TGTGCCAGTAACCGGGGGGGCGTAGAGACCCAGTACTTC.

V usage is TRBV5-1 and J usage is TRBJ2-1; 10 bases are a match to TRBD2. The V gene's germline CDR1 is SGHRS and CDR2 YFSETQ. The trim removed 3 bases at V and 10 bases at J, leaving 4 bases unmatched. CDR3 length equals 13 residues. The CDR3 bases are TGCGCCAGCAGCTCGACTAGCGGGCGGGAGCAGTTCTTC. It specifies CASSSTSGREQFF.

The chain carries TRBV28 and TRBJ1-2; no definite D call. V was clipped by 4 bases and J by 4 bases, with 7 bases between them. CDR1 is MDHEN and CDR2 is SYDVKM in the germline V gene. This CDR3 has 12 residues. The CDR3: CASSWTGYGYTF. The CDR3 DNA sequence: TGTGCCAGCAGTTGGACGGGCTATGGCTACACCTTC.

In this sample, this clone turned up once. The chain joins TRBV7-2 to TRBJ2-7; the match to TRBD2 covers 8 bases. The CDR3 is 13 residues long. V trimming: 8 bases; J trimming: 5 bases; junction bases outside the gene matches: 8. From germline, CDR1 is SGHTA and CDR2 FQGNSA. The CDR3 loop is CASGGTSINEQYF. Written as DNA, the CDR3 is TGTGCCAGCGGCGGGACTAGTATCAACGAGCAGTACTTC. The complete variable domain, with remaining parts taken from reference TRBV7-2 and TRBJ2-7, reads GAGVSQSPSNKVTEKGKDVELRCDPISGHTALYWYRQSLGQGLEFLIYFQGNSAPDKSGLPSDRFSAERTGGSVSTLTIQRTQQEDSAVYLCASGGTSINEQYFGPGTRLTVT.

V is TRBV6-5 and J is TRBJ2-7, with 8 bases matching TRBD1. This CDR3 contains 16 residues. V lost 0 bases and J lost 3; bases outside the gene matches: 7. Germline V gene data show CDR1 as MNHEY and CDR2 as SVGAGI. The CDR3 loop reads CASSYSTAGQGYEQYF. CDR3 in DNA: TGTGCCAGCAGTTACTCGACGGCTGGACAGGGCTACGAGCAGTACTTC.

This sequence joins TRBV29-1 and TRBJ2-3, with a tentative D call TRBD2 (7 bases). The CDR3 is 17 residues long. V was shortened by 3 bases and J by 1 base, with 20 bases between the two germline ends. CDR1 is SQVTM, CDR2 ANQGSEA, per germline. CDR3 loop: CSVEIFGGRIGTDTQYF. The CDR3 region has the DNA TGCAGCGTTGAGATTTTCGGGGGGCGCATAGGCACAGATACGCAGTATTTT.

This clone was detected only once. The genes are TRBV7-8 and TRBJ2-2, with 9 bases fitting TRBD1. Trimming removed 2 bases from V and 2 bases from J; junction bases left unmatched: 3. From germline, CDR1 is SGHVS and CDR2 FQNEAQ. The CDR3 consists of 16 residues. CDR3 sequence reads: CASSLPTGGNTGELFF. Here the CDR3 DNA reads TGTGCCAGCAGCTTACCGACAGGGGGAAACACCGGGGAGCTGTTTTTT.

The chain couples TRBV19 to TRBJ1-2, with D maybe TRBD1 (5 bases). Germline V gene lookup returns CDR1 LNHDA and CDR2 SQIVND (reference sequence). Deletions cut 3 bases from V and 6 bases from J, with 14 bases between. The CDR3 spans 14 residues. The CDR3 nucleotides are TGTGCCAGTAGTATGGGGCAGGGATTCAATGGCTACACCTTC. It codes for CASSMGQGFNGYTF.

The rearrangement joins TRBV7-3 to TRBJ1-2, with TRBD1 matching over 9 bases. Losses at the gene ends were 3 bases for V and 4 bases for J; bases not matched to a gene: 6. The germline V gene has CDR1 SGHTA and CDR2 FQGTGA. This CDR3 is built from 15 residues. CDR3 residues: CASSFPTGGGYGYTF. The DNA of the CDR3 is TGTGCCAGCAGCTTCCCGACAGGGGGTGGCTATGGCTACACCTTC.